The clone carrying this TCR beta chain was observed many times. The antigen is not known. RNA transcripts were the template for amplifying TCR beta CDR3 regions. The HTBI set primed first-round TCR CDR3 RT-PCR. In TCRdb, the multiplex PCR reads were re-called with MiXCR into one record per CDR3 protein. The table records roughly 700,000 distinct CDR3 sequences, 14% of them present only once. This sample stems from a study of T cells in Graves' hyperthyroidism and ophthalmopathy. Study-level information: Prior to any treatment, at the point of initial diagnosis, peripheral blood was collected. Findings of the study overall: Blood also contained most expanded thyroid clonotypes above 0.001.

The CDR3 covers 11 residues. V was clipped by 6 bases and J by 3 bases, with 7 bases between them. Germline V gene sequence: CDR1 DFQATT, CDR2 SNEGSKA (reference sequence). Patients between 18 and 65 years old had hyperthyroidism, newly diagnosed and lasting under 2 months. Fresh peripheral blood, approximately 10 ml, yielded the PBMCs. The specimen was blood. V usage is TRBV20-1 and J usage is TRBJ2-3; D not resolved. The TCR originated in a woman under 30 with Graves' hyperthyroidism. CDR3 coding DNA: TGCAGTGCGTACCGAACAGATACGCAGTATTTT. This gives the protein CSAYRTDTQYF.